The 22 T cell receptor beta chains listed next were all sequenced from one sample in a study of Graves' ophthalmopathy and Graves' hyperthyroidism. Using RNA transcripts, the TCR beta CDR3 regions were amplified. HTBI primers were used in a first-round RT-PCR, which preceded a second-round multiplex PCR. TCRdb processed the multiplex PCR reads anew with MiXCR; each CDR3 protein has one entry. The sample consists of around 40,000 distinct CDR3 sequences, approximately 52% of them appearing once. Sequenced input: peripheral blood. These receptors were collected from an adult man with Graves' ophthalmopathy.

This clonotype was detected a few times. V and J are TRBV19 and TRBJ2-1; possible D gene TRBD2, 6 bases. The CDR3 length is 15 residues. V shed 9 bases and J shed 5 bases, with 20 bases lying between them. Germline V gives CDR1 LNHDA, CDR2 SQIVND (reference sequence). In nucleotides, the CDR3 is TGTGCCAGCTCAGGAGAGGGAGGTATAAACAATGAGCAGTTCTTC. Protein: CASSGEGGINNEQFF.

This clonotype was seen many times. V usage is TRBV20-1 and J usage is TRBJ2-3, with D perhaps TRBD2 (5 bases). Germline assignment: CDR1 DFQATT and CDR2 SNEGSKA (reference sequence). This CDR3 contains 14 residues. Trimming removed 6 bases at V and 4 bases at J, with 17 bases between. The CDR3 region is CSADPHSRADTQYF. As DNA, the CDR3 is TGCAGTGCCGACCCCCACTCGAGGGCAGATACGCAGTATTTT.

This chain connects TRBV10-3 to TRBJ2-7; D may correspond to TRBD1 or TRBD2 (5 bases each). The CDR3 has 15 amino acids. V lost 4 bases to trimming and J lost 2 bases, with 15 bases between them. Germline V gene sequence: CDR1 ENHRY, CDR2 SYGVKD. CDR3 residues: CAISVSGTGTYEQYF. In nucleotides, the CDR3 is TGTGCCATCAGTGTTTCCGGGACGGGTACCTACGAGCAGTACTTC.

The J gene is TRBJ2-5, the V gene TRBV24-1; 9 bases are shared with TRBD1. Germline CDR1 and CDR2: KGHDR and SFDVKD. The CDR3 has 14 amino acids. The trim removed 6 bases at V and 5 bases at J, leaving 6 bases unmatched. The DNA of the CDR3 is TGTGCCACCAGTCCCGGGACAGGGCAGGAGACCCAGTACTTC. It yields the protein CATSPGTGQETQYF.

This clonotype was observed many times. The chain carries TRBV19 and TRBJ2-5, with D unclear. This CDR3 comprises 14 residues. Trimming left V 4 bases short and J 1 base short, with 10 bases between. From germline, CDR1 is LNHDA and CDR2 SQIVND (reference sequence). CDR3 sequence (DNA): TGTGCCAGTAGTAAATTACAGCGCCAAGAGACCCAGTACTTC. It translates to CASSKLQRQETQYF.

Many counts were recorded for this clonotype. The genes are TRBV20-1 and TRBJ1-6, with 7 bases aligning to TRBD1. CDR1 and CDR2 (germline): DFQATT, SNEGSKA (reference sequence). This CDR3 is built from 17 residues. Trimming cost V 3 bases and J 6 bases; bases outside gene matches: 14. The CDR3 bases are TGCAGTGCTAGTGAACAGGGGAGGTCTCTGGGTAATTCACCCCTCCACTTT. Its translation: CSASEQGRSLGNSPLHF.

This clonotype came up many times. This sequence joins TRBV11-1 and TRBJ1-1; D gene ambiguous. This CDR3 contains 17 residues. CDR1 is SGHAT and CDR2 is FQDESV in the germline V gene (reference sequence). Trimming cost V 5 bases and J 0 bases, with 19 bases left between them. CDR3 bases: TGTGCCAGCAGCCCCCAGACCCCCAGAAAAGTGAACACTGAAGCTTTCTTT. Translating it yields CASSPQTPRKVNTEAFF.

Note on this clonotype: At one end the junction does not follow the germline gene, possibly because of a read error. This chain connects TRBV2 to TRBJ1-5; D is ambiguous. CDR3 length: 13 amino acids. Germline V gene sequence: CDR1 SNHLY, CDR2 FYNNEI. CDR3 protein: CAGSALWEQPQHF. CDR3 DNA: TGTGCCGGCAGTGCGCTCTGGGAACAGCCCCAGCATTTT.

In this sample, this clonotype turned up once. The chain combines TRBV6-4 with TRBJ2-7; 7 bases are shared with TRBD1. CDR3 length: 14 amino acids. The V gene's germline CDR1 is MRHNA and CDR2 SNTAGT. The CDR3 DNA reads TGTGCCAGCAGTGATAGACAGGGCTCCTGCGAGCAGTACGTC. As protein: CASSDRQGSCEQYV.

The CDR3 reads CATSTPTGLAGASSYNEQYF. Written as DNA, the CDR3 is TGTGCCACCAGCACCCCTACAGGACTAGCGGGGGCCTCGAGCTACAATGAGCAGTATTTT. This chain connects TRBV15 to TRBJ2-3; TRBD2 matches 13 bases. Germline trimming cut 4 bases from V and 11 bases from J; bases unmatched to any gene: 24. The CDR3 length is 20 residues. The germline V gene encodes CDR1 LNHNV and CDR2 YYDKDF (reference sequence).

This clonotype was counted many times. The chain has TRBV7-3 and TRBJ2-6, with 7 bases that match TRBD1. Unmatched junction bases numbered 4, after V lost 3 bases and J lost 2 bases. CDR3 length: 16 residues. Germline CDR1 and CDR2: SGHTA and FQGTGA. CDR3 DNA sequence: TGTGCCAGCAGCTTGACAGGGCCCCCTGGGGCCAACGTCCTGACTTTC. It is translated as CASSLTGPPGANVLTF.

V usage is TRBV27 and J usage is TRBJ1-5; no clear D. The ends were cut back, 2 bases at V and 2 bases at J, with 7 bases in the middle. The length of the CDR3 is 14 residues. Germline CDR1 reads MNHEY; CDR2 reads SMNVEV (reference sequence). CDR3 sequence (DNA): TGTGCCAGCAGTTTAAAGTTAGGCAATCAGCCCCAGCATTTT. Its translation: CASSLKLGNQPQHF.

The rearrangement joins TRBV12-2 to TRBJ2-7; TRBD2, the table's D call, was not compared with the DNA. TRBV12-2 is termed a pseudogene. The CDR3 has 15 amino acids. DNA for the CDR3: TGTGCAAGTCCCCTCGAGCCGGGACTCTCCTACGAGCAGTACGTC. Translating it yields CASPLEPGLSYEQYV.

This rearrangement joins TRBV7-8 to TRBJ1-6; D may be TRBD1 (6 bases). The CDR3 extends over 14 amino acids. V dropped 1 base and J dropped 8 bases, with 9 bases sitting between them. From germline, CDR1 is SGHVS and CDR2 FQNEAQ. The CDR3 nucleotides are TGTGCCAGCAGCTTAGGAGGGGGTGATTCACCCCTCCACTTT. It is translated as CASSLGGGDSPLHF.

This clonotype was seen ten or more times. The V and J genes are TRBV7-9 and TRBJ2-1; 10 bases align to TRBD2. The germline CDR1 and CDR2 sequences are SEHNR and FQNEAQ (reference sequence). V shed 2 bases, J shed 3 bases, and the junction held 4 bases outside the gene matches. The CDR3 loop spans 16 amino acids. The CDR3 region has the DNA TGTGCCAGCAGCTTAAGGCAGCGGGGGGGCTACAATGAGCAGTTCTTC. Protein sequence: CASSLRQRGGYNEQFF.

The rearrangement links TRBV15 to TRBJ2-7; tentatively, D is TRBD1 (6 bases). CDR1 is LNHNV, CDR2 YYDKDF, per germline (reference sequence). The ends were cut back, 5 bases at V and 4 bases at J, with 15 bases in the middle. CDR3 size: 14 residues. CDR3: CATSLGGDGYEQYF. CDR3 DNA sequence: TGTGCCACCAGCTTAGGGGGAGATGGTTACGAGCAGTACTTC.

This clonotype has just a few counts. V usage is TRBV30 and J usage is TRBJ1-1; the D gene is possibly TRBD1 (6 bases). The CDR3 has 13 amino acids. V lost 3 bases and J lost 4, with 12 bases in between. Germline assignment: CDR1 GTSNPN and CDR2 SVGIG (reference sequence). CDR3 protein: CAWRPDRLTEAFF. The CDR3 DNA sequence: TGTGCCTGGAGACCCGACAGGCTCACTGAAGCTTTCTTT.

This clonotype was recorded many times. This chain links TRBV15 with TRBJ2-1; D is possibly TRBD2 (5 bases). This CDR3 is built from 20 residues. Per germline, CDR1 LNHNV and CDR2 YYDKDF (reference sequence). V was trimmed by 0 bases and J by 2 bases, leaving 23 bases between them. The CDR3 DNA follows: TGTGCCACCAGCAGAGAGGCTCCTCGTCCTGGCGGGTCTGCCTACAATGAGCAGTTCTTC. Its translation: CATSREAPRPGGSAYNEQFF. Complete variable domain (other parts from reference TRBV15 and TRBJ2-1): DAMVIQNPRYQVTQFGKPVTLSCSQTLNHNVMYWYQQKSSQAPKLLFHYYDKDFNNEADTPDNFQSRRPNTSFCFLDIRSPGLGDTAMYLCATSREAPRPGGSAYNEQFFGPGTRLTVL.

With respect to this clonotype: Being one base from a much bigger clone, this may be a read error. The rearrangement joins TRBV20-1 to TRBJ2-5, with 8 nucleotides matching TRBD2. V lost 0 bases and J lost 4; bases outside the gene matches: 13. The CDR3 spans 17 residues. Germline CDR1 and CDR2: DFQATT and SNEGSKA (reference sequence). The CDR3 loop reads CSARDLAGGGIRETQYF. CDR3 DNA sequence: TGCAGTGCTAGAGATCTCGCTGGCGGGGGGATACGAGAGACCCAGTACTTC.

This clonotype was picked up many times. This chain links TRBV4-1 with TRBJ1-1; D remains unclear. The V gene's germline CDR1 is MGHRA and CDR2 YSYEKL. V lost 1 base and J 1 base, leaving 4 bases between the germline ends. CDR3 length: 13 residues. CDR3 protein: CASSQVRNTEAFF. The CDR3 DNA follows: TGCGCCAGCAGCCAAGTTAGGAACACTGAAGCTTTCTTT.

About this clonotype: Compared with germline, one end of the junction differs, possibly owing to a read error. The V call is TRBV5-1, the J call TRBJ1-1; 9 nucleotides line up with TRBD1. This CDR3 contains 16 residues. Germline CDR1 and CDR2: SGHRS and YFSETQ. The CDR3 sequence is CASSVGTGLSVTEAFF. CDR3 nucleotide sequence: TGCGCCAGCAGCGTCGGGACAGGGCTTTCGGTCACTGAAGCCTTCTTT.

This rearrangement joins TRBV25-1 to TRBJ1-4, with TRBD1 matching over 12 bases. The germline V gene has CDR1 MGHDK and CDR2 SYGVNS. The CDR3 is 16 amino acids. V shed 0 bases, J shed 7 bases, and the junction held 3 bases outside the gene matches. This chain's CDR3 is CASSEYRGQGAEKLFF. As DNA, the CDR3 is TGTGCCAGCAGTGAATATCGGGGACAGGGGGCTGAAAAACTGTTTTTT. The entire variable domain, with the rest obtained from reference TRBV25-1 and TRBJ1-4, is as follows: EADIYQTPRYLVIGTGKKITLECSQTMGHDKMYWYQQDPGMELHLIHYSYGVNSTEKGDLSSESTVSRIRTEHFPLTLESARPSHTSQYLCASSEYRGQGAEKLFFGSGTQLSVL.